This T cell receptor (beta chain) was captured in a study of cytomegalovirus exposure and HLA in healthy donors. Study background: Tens of millions of unique TCRs from HLA-typed donors made up an early data release. Study conclusions and caveats: The study carried out a later analysis of TCR beta sequences. It associated some 18,000 of them with specific HLA alleles at a false discovery rate of 0.05.

In the PCR, 60 Vbeta and 13 Jbeta primers were used. Profiled with immunoSEQ multiplex PCR; TCRdb holds only in-frame clones, not every one. The repertoire holds around 100,000 clones, with around 79% as singletons. CDR3 length: 14 residues. V lost 6 bases and J 4 bases, leaving 12 bases between the germline ends. The V gene's germline CDR1 is MNHEY and CDR2 SVGAGI. Turning to this clone: As yet, its antigen is unknown.

This receptor was obtained from a middle-aged woman in good health and CMV-seropositive. Sequenced input: PBMCs. This rearrangement joins TRBV6-5 to TRBJ2-2; TRBD1 might be the D (6 bases). The CDR3 reads CASRKQGPTGELFF. In nucleotides, the CDR3 is TGTGCCAGCAGAAAGCAGGGGCCCACCGGGGAGCTGTTTTTT.